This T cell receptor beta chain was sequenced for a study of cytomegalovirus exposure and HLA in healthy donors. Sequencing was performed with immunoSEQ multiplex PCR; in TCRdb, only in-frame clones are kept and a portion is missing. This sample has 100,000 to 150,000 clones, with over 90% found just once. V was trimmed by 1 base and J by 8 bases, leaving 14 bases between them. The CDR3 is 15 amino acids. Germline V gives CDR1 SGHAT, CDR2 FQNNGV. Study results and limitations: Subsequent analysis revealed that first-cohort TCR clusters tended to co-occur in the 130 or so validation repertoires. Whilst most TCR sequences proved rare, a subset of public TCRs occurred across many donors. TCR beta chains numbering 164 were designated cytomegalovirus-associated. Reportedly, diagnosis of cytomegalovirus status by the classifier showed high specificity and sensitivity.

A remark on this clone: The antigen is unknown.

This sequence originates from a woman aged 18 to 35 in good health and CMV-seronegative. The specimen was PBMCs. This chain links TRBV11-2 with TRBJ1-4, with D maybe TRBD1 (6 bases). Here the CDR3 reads CASSLGGGGAEKLFF. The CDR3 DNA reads TGTGCCAGCAGCTTAGGGGGAGGGGGAGCGGAAAAACTGTTTTTT.